Listed here are 10 T cell receptor beta chains from one sample, sequenced in a study of shared clonotypes between healthy human individuals. The naive CD8 fraction comprised CD45RO-negative cells positively selected for CCR7 and excluded terminally differentiated effector memory CD45RA+ cells. Generated by immunoSEQ multiplex PCR, the TCRdb table keeps only in-frame clones and is missing some. The sample contains hundreds of thousands of clones, approximately 96% of which appear only once. The sequenced sample consisted of naive CD8+ T cells sorted from blood. These receptors originate from a woman under 40 in good health.

Here the CDR3 reads CASSLGDRVYEQYF. For the CDR3, the DNA is TGTGCCAGCAGCTTGGGTGACAGGGTCTACGAGCAGTACTTC. This chain links TRBV5-4 with TRBJ2-7; 7 positions agree with TRBD1. CDR1 and CDR2 (germline): SGHNT, YYREEE (reference sequence). CDR3 size: 14 residues. With V trimmed by 0 bases and J by 3 bases, 3 bases remained unmatched.

The table lists this clone with a count of one. This chain links TRBV11-2 with TRBJ2-3; D not resolved. V lost 2 bases and J 2 bases, leaving 8 bases between the germline ends. The germline CDR1 and CDR2 sequences are SGHAT and FQNNGV. The CDR3 extends over 14 amino acids. The DNA for the CDR3 is TGTGCCAGCAGCTTAACCGGGTCCACAGATACGCAGTATTTT. It encodes CASSLTGSTDTQYF. Complete variable domain (other parts from reference TRBV11-2 and TRBJ2-3): EAGVAQSPRYKIIEKRQSVAFWCNPISGHATLYWYQQILGQGPKLLIQFQNNGVVDDSQLPKDRFSAERLKGVDSTLKIQPAKLEDSAVYLCASSLTGSTDTQYFGPGTRLTVL.

The chain combines TRBV7-9 with TRBJ2-7; no firm D call. The CDR3 loop spans 14 amino acids. The germline CDR1 and CDR2 sequences are SEHNR and FQNEAQ (reference sequence). Trimming took off 6 bases at V and 3 bases at J, with 15 bases between the two ends. The CDR3 DNA reads as TGTGCCAGCAGACCAGACTCTACCCTCTACGAGCAGTACTTC. The encoded protein is CASRPDSTLYEQYF.

CDR3: CASSLTGRGYTF. CDR3 coding DNA: TGTGCCAGCAGTTTAACAGGGAGGGGCTACACCTTC. This chain links TRBV28 with TRBJ1-2; the D gene is possibly TRBD1 (6 bases). With 2 bases removed from V and 8 bases from J, the gap between germline ends came to 9 bases. Germline CDR1 MDHEN, CDR2 SYDVKM. The CDR3 totals 12 residues.

The chain links TRBV4-1 to TRBJ2-3; TRBD2 matches at 10 bases. Germline V CDR1 and CDR2: MGHRA, YSYEKL. The V gene end was trimmed by 4 bases and the J gene end by 10 bases; junction bases not matched to a gene: 5. There are 13 residues in the CDR3. CDR3 bases: TGCGCCAGCAGCCCCCGGACTAGCGGTGCGCAGTATTTT. It is translated as CASSPRTSGAQYF.

The V gene is TRBV9, the J gene TRBJ2-7; D possibly corresponds to TRBD2 (6 bases). CDR1 SGDLS and CDR2 YYNGEE come from the germline V gene. CDR3 length equals 16 residues. V was pared by 7 bases and J by 1 base, with 21 bases between. CDR3 in DNA: TGTGCCAGCGCCCACCAGATCAGTAGCGGATCCTACGAGCAGTACTTC. Its protein is CASAHQISSGSYEQYF.

The sample holds one count of this clone. The chain uses TRBV7-2 and TRBJ2-5; D remains ambiguous. CDR3 length: 13 amino acids. V was clipped by 3 bases and J by 3 bases, with 8 bases between them. Germline lookup yields CDR1 SGHTA and CDR2 FQGNSA. The CDR3 protein is CASSFYAEETQYF. The CDR3 DNA reads as TGTGCCAGCAGCTTCTACGCAGAAGAGACCCAGTACTTC.

Only one count was recorded for this clone. The gene calls are TRBV4-1 and TRBJ1-6; D gene unclear. V lost 0 bases and J lost 0, with 6 bases in between. Germline V gives CDR1 MGHRA, CDR2 YSYEKL. The CDR3 has 16 residues. The CDR3 sequence is CASSQETSSYNSPLHF. The CDR3 nucleotides are TGCGCCAGCAGCCAAGAAACGAGCTCCTATAATTCACCCCTCCACTTT.

The sample holds one count of this clone. The V and J genes are TRBV4-1 and TRBJ2-7, with 8 bases matching TRBD2. The germline V gene has CDR1 MGHRA and CDR2 YSYEKL. V lost 0 bases and J lost 4; bases outside the gene matches: 11. The CDR3 consists of 17 residues. CDR3 DNA: TGCGCCAGCAGCCAAGATGATTCCAGCGGGAGTGTTTACGAGCAGTACTTC. It codes for CASSQDDSSGSVYEQYF.

The chain combines TRBV6-1 with TRBJ1-1; D not certain. CDR1 and CDR2 (germline): MNHNS, SASEGT. This CDR3 has 13 amino acids. The V end was cut by 5 bases, the J end by 2 bases, with 9 bases between. CDR3 coding DNA: TGTGCCAGCAGTATAAGACAAAACACTGAAGCTTTCTTT. Protein: CASSIRQNTEAFF.